This T cell receptor beta chain derives from a study of cytomegalovirus exposure and HLA in healthy donors. Germline V gene data show CDR1 as LNHDA and CDR2 as SQIVND (reference sequence). Trimming removed 10 bases from V and 1 base from J; junction bases left unmatched: 4. This CDR3 is built from 14 residues. The donors belonged to the roughly 110-subject validation cohort, separate from the roughly 650-subject first cohort. Repertoires were generated with immunoSEQ multiplex PCR, while TCRdb's copy carries only in-frame clones and drops some. The data contain some 120,000 clones, 89% of them singletons.

The rearrangement uses TRBV19 and TRBJ2-2; 9 bases fit TRBD1. The sequenced material came from PBMCs. The receptor's source is a woman aged 18-30 years in good health and CMV-seronegative. CDR3 in DNA: TGTGCCACCTGGGACAGGGAGAACACCGGGGAGCTGTTTTTT. Its protein is CATWDRENTGELFF.